The entry below gives a single T cell receptor (beta chain) sequence along with its context. Its cognate antigen is unknown. The assay was immunoSEQ multiplex PCR, and TCRdb's table has in-frame clones only and misses some. Among some 77,000 clones listed, just over 90% were seen once. The sample comes from a study of OX40 agonist ivuxolimab in advanced cancers. Overall study context: Prior therapy, whether anti-PD-1, anti-PD-L1 or anti-CTLA-4, was allowed, and roughly 44% had some. Overall study findings and caveats: Certain nonresponders additionally had low normalized T-cell clonal expansion. In the 0.1 to 3.0 mg/kg range, CD4+ and CD8+ blood T cells had expanded clonally by week 6.

The receptor was derived from an adult with an advanced solid tumor such as melanoma, head and neck, liver or kidney cancer. The sequencing here drew on CD4+ or CD8+ T cells sorted from blood, taken in a trial of the OX40 agonist ivuxolimab.

The CDR3 nucleotides are TGCGCCAGCAGTCCGGGACTAGCGGGAGGGACCTACGAGCAGTACTTC. The encoded protein is CASSPGLAGGTYEQYF. The chain carries TRBV10-2 and TRBJ2-7; 16 bases are a match to TRBD2. The CDR3 consists of 16 residues. V lost 5 bases, J lost 2 bases, and 3 bases stayed unmatched. The V gene's germline CDR1 is WSHSY and CDR2 SAAADI.